This TCR beta chain came from a study of technical replicates of blood from several donors. Using immunoSEQ multiplex PCR, the repertoire was profiled, and TCRdb retains in-frame clones only, with some absent. The sample holds around 83,000 clones, about 92% seen once. Deletions cut 8 bases from V and 2 bases from J, with 11 bases between. Germline CDR1 reads SGHVS; CDR2 reads FNYEAQ. The CDR3 is 13 amino acids. The sample was T cells isolated from PBMCs. The sequence derives from a human donor in good health. This chain links TRBV7-6 with TRBJ2-3; tentative D call: TRBD2 (5 bases). The CDR3 loop is CASAGLYTDTQYF. CDR3 in DNA: TGTGCCAGCGCAGGACTGTACACAGATACGCAGTATTTT.